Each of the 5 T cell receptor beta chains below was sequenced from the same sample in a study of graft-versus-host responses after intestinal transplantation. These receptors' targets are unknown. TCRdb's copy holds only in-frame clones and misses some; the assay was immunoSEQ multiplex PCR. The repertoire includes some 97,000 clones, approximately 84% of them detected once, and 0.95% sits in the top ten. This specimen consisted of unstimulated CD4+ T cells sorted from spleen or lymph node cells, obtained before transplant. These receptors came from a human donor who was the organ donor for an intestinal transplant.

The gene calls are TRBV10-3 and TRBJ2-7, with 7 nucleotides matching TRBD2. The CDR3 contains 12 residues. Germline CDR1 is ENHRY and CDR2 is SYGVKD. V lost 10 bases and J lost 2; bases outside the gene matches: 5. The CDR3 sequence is CATRGDPYEQYF. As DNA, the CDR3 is TGTGCCACACGGGGGGATCCCTACGAGCAGTACTTC.

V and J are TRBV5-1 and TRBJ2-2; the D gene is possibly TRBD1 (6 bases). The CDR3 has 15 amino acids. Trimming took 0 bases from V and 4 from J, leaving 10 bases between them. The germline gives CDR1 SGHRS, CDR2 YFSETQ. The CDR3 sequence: CASSLEQGPTGELFF. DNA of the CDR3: TGCGCCAGCAGCTTGGAACAGGGCCCCACCGGGGAGCTGTTTTTT. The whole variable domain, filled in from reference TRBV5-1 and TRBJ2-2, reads KAGVTQTPRYLIKTRGQQVTLSCSPISGHRSVSWYQQTPGQGLQFLFEYFSETQRNKGNFPGRFSGRQFSNSRSEMNVSTLELGDSALYLCASSLEQGPTGELFFGEGSRLTVL.

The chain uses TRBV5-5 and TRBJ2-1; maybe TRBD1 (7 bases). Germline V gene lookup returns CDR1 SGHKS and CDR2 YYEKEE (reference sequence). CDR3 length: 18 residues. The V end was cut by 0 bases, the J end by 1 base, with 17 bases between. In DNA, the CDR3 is TGTGCCAGCAGCTTGGCTCAGACAGGGACTCCTTCCTACAATGAGCAGTTCTTC. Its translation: CASSLAQTGTPSYNEQFF.

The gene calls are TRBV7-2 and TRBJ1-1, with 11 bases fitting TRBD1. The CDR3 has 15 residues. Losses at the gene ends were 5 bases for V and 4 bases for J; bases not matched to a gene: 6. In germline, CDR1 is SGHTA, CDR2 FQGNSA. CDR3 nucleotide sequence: TGTGCCAGCAGCCCCACCGGGACAGGGGGCACTGAAGCTTTCTTT. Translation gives CASSPTGTGGTEAFF. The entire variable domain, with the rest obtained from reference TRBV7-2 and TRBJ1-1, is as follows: GAGVSQSPSNKVTEKGKDVELRCDPISGHTALYWYRQSLGQGLEFLIYFQGNSAPDKSGLPSDRFSAERTGGSVSTLTIQRTQQEDSAVYLCASSPTGTGGTEAFFGQGTRLTVV.

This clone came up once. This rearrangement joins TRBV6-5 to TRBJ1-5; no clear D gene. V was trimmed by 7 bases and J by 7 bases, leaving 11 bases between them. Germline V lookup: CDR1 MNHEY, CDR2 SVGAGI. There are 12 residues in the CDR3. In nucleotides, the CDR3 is TGTGCCAGCAAGTCGGCGGGACAGCCCCAGCATTTT. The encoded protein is CASKSAGQPQHF.